The present entry profiles one T cell receptor (beta chain) with its context. Its antigen is undetermined. Healthy bone marrow donors supplied every sample. This sample was taken from a study of cytomegalovirus exposure and HLA in healthy donors. Study-level findings and limits: Reportedly, HLA-A and HLA-B alleles of most subjects were accurately predicted from TCR beta. Analysis performed later showed TCR beta chains linked to HLA being more clonally expanded than equally common others. It was confirmed in vitro that a few of the CMV-associated chains were specific for CMV antigens.

Both 60 Vbeta primers and 13 Jbeta primers went into the PCR. Repertoires were generated with immunoSEQ multiplex PCR, while TCRdb's copy carries only in-frame clones and drops some. The sample has about 25,000 clones; more than 75% are singletons. This receptor was obtained from a male donor in good health and CMV-seronegative. The sample taken for sequencing was PBMCs.

As DNA, the CDR3 is TGTGCCAGCAGCGCCGGGACTAGCGGTCTTTACGAGCAGTACTTC. Its protein product is CASSAGTSGLYEQYF. This chain connects TRBV5-4 to TRBJ2-7; 11 nucleotides agree with TRBD2. This CDR3 spans 15 amino acids. The germline V gene encodes CDR1 SGHNT and CDR2 YYREEE (reference sequence). Losses at the gene ends were 4 bases for V and 4 bases for J; bases not matched to a gene: 7.